The clone carrying this TCR beta chain was seen at least ten times. Antigen unknown. This record belongs to a study of Graves' ophthalmopathy and Graves' hyperthyroidism. Points from the study as a whole: The model achieved 55% to 71% sensitivity and less than 75% specificity for ophthalmopathy progression.

From germline, CDR1 is MDHEN and CDR2 SYDVKM. With V trimmed by 5 bases and J by 6 bases, 11 bases remained unmatched. The CDR3 runs 15 residues. RNA transcripts were the template, and TCR beta CDR3 regions were amplified from them. An opening RT-PCR round employed HTBI primers and preceded a second-round multiplex PCR. From the multiplex PCR reads, TCRdb called clonotypes with MiXCR, one entry per CDR3 protein. This repertoire shows 350,000 or so distinct CDR3 sequences, roughly a sixth found once; its top ten account for 12%. The chain links TRBV28 to TRBJ1-1; 8 positions match TRBD1. Sequencing used peripheral blood. The clonotype was recovered from an adult man with Graves' ophthalmopathy. CDR3 coding DNA: TGTGCCAGCAGTCCACAAATAACAGGGGGACCTGAAGCTTTCTTT. It is translated as CASSPQITGGPEAFF.